This entry describes one T cell receptor (beta chain). As yet, its antigen is unknown. The CDR3 loop spans 14 amino acids. Trimming pared 8 bases from V and 1 base from J, leaving 11 bases between. In germline, CDR1 is LNHDA, CDR2 SQIVND (reference sequence). What was amplified from RNA transcripts were TCR beta CDR3 regions. A first-round RT-PCR of the TCR CDR3 used the HTBI primer set. TCRdb used MiXCR to reprocess the multiplex PCR reads, holding one entry per CDR3 protein. The sample yields a few hundred thousand distinct CDR3 sequences, around a quarter seen once. This sample was taken from a study of T cells in Graves' hyperthyroidism and ophthalmopathy. General observations from the study: Blood also contained most expanded thyroid clonotypes above 0.001.

The sample consisted of blood. This TCR came from a man aged 50-60 years with Graves' hyperthyroidism. This chain uses TRBV19 with TRBJ2-2, with D possibly matching TRBD1 (6 bases). CDR3 loop: CASSDRLNTGELFF. For the CDR3, the DNA is TGTGCCAGTTCCGACAGGCTGAACACCGGGGAGCTGTTTTTT.